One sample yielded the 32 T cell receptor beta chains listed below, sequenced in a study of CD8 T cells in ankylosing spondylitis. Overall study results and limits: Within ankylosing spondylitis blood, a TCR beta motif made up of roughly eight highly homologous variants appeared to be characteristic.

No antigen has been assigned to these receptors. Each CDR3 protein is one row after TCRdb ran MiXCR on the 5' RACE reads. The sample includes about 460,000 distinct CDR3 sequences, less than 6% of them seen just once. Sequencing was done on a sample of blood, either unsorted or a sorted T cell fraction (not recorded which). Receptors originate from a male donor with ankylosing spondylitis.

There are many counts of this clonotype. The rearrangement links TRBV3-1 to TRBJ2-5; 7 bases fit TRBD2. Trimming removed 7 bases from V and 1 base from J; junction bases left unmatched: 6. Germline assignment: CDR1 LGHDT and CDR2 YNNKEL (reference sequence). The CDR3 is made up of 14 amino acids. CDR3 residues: CASTFSGPQETQYF. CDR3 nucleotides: TGTGCCAGCACCTTTAGCGGGCCCCAAGAGACCCAGTACTTC.

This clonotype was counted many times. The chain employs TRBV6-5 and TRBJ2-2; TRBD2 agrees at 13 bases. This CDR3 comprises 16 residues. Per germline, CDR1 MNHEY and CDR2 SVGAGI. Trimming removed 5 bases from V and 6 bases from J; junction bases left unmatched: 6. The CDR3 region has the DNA TGTGCCAGCAGTCTACTAGCGGGAGGGGTCGCCGGGGAGCTGTTTTTT. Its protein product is CASSLLAGGVAGELFF.

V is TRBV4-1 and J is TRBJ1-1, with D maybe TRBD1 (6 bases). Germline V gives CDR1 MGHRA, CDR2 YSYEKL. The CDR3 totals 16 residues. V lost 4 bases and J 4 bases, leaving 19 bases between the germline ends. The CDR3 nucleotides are TGCGCCAGCAGCCGCTCAGAGACCAGGGGACCCACTGAAGCTTTCTTT. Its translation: CASSRSETRGPTEAFF.

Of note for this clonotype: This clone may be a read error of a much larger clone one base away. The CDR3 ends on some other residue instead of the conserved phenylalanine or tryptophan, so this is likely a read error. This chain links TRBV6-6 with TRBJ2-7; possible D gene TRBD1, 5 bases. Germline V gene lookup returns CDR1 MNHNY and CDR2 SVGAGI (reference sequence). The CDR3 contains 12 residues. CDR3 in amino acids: CSSSSGSHEQYN. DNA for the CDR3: TGTTCCAGCAGTTCAGGGTCCCACGAGCAGTACAAC.

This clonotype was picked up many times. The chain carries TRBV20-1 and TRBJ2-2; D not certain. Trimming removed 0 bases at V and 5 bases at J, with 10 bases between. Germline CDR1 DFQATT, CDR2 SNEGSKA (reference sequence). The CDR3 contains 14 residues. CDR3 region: CSARDVGSTGELFF. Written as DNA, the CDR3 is TGCAGTGCTAGAGATGTAGGATCAACCGGGGAGCTGTTTTTT.

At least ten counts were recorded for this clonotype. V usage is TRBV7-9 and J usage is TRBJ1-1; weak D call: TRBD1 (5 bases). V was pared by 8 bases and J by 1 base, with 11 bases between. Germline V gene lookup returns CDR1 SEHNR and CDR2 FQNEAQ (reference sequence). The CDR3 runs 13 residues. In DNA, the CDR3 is TGTGCCAGCTCACGAGGGGCGAACACTGAAGCTTTCTTT. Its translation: CASSRGANTEAFF.

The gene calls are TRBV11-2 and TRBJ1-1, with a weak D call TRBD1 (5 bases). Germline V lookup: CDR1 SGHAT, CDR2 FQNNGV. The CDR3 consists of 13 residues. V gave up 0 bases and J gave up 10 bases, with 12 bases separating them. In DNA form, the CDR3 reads TGTGCCAGCAGCTTAGATAGCAGGGCAGGAGCTTTCTTT. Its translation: CASSLDSRAGAFF.

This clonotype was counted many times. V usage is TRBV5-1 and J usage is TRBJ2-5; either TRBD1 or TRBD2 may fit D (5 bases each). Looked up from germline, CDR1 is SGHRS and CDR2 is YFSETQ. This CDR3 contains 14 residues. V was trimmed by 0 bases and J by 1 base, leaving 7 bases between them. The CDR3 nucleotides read TGCGCCAGCAGCTTGGGAGGGACCCAAGAGACCCAGTACTTC. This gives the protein CASSLGGTQETQYF.

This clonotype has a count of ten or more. CDR3 amino acids: CSASLGTDTQYF. The DNA of the CDR3 is TGCAGTGCTTCACTTGGCACAGATACGCAGTATTTT. This chain uses TRBV20-1 with TRBJ2-3, with no clear D. Per germline, CDR1 DFQATT and CDR2 SNEGSKA (reference sequence). The V and J ends lost 5 bases and 1 base respectively, with 7 bases between them. This CDR3 spans 12 amino acids.

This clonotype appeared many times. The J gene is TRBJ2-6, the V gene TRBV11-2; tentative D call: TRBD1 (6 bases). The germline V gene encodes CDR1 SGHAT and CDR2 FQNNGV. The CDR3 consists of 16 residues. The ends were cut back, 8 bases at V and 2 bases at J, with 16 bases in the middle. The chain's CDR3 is CASHNRDDAGANVLTF. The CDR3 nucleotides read TGTGCCAGCCATAACAGGGATGACGCTGGGGCCAACGTCCTGACTTTC. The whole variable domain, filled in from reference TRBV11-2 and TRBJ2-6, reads EAGVAQSPRYKIIEKRQSVAFWCNPISGHATLYWYQQILGQGPKLLIQFQNNGVVDDSQLPKDRFSAERLKGVDSTLKIQPAKLEDSAVYLCASHNRDDAGANVLTFGAGSRLTVL.

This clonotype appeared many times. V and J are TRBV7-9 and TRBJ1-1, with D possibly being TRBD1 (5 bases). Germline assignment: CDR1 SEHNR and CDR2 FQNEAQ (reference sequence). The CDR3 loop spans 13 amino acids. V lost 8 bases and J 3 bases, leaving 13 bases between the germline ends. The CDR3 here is CASHHGGYTEAFF. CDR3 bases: TGTGCCAGCCACCACGGGGGGTACACTGAAGCTTTCTTT.

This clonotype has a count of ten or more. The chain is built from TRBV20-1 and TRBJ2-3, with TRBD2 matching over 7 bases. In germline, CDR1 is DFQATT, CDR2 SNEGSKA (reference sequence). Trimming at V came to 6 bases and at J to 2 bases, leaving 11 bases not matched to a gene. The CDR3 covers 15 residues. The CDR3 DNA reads TGCAGTGCAACGCGCTGGAGCGGGGTCACAGATACGCAGTATTTT. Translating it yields CSATRWSGVTDTQYF.

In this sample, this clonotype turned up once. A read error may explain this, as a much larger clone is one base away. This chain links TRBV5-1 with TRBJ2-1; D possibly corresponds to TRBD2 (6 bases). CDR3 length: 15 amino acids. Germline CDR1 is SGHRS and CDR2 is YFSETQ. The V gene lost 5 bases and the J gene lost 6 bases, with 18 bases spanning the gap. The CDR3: CASSLRREHPNEQFF. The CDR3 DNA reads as TGCGCCAGCAGTCTGAGGCGGGAACACCCCAATGAGCAGTTCTTC.

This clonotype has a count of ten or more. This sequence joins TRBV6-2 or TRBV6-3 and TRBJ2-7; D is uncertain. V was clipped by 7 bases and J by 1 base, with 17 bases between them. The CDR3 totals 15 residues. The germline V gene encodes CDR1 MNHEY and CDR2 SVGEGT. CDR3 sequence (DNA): TGTGCCAGCACCCATACCCCCGGCGGATCCTACGAGCAGTACTTC. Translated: CASTHTPGGSYEQYF.

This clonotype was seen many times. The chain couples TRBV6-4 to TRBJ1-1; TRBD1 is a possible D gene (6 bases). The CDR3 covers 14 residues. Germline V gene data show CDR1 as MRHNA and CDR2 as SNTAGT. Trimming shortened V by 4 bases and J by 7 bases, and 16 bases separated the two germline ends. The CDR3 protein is CASSVHTGSSEAFF. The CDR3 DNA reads TGTGCCAGCAGTGTACACACAGGGTCGAGTGAAGCTTTCTTT.

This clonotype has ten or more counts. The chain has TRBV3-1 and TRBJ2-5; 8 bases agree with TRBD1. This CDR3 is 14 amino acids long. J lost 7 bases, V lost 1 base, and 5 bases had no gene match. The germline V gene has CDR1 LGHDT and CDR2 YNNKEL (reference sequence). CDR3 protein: CASSQVRGLATQYF. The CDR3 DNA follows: TGTGCCAGCAGCCAAGTCAGGGGGCTCGCGACCCAGTACTTC.

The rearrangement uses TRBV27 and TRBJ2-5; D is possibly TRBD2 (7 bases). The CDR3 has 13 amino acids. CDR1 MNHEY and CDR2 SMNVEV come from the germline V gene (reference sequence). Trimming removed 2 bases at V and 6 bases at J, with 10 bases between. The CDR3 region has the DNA TGTGCCAGCAGTTTAGGGGGGGCTCAGACCCAGTACTTC. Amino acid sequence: CASSLGGAQTQYF.

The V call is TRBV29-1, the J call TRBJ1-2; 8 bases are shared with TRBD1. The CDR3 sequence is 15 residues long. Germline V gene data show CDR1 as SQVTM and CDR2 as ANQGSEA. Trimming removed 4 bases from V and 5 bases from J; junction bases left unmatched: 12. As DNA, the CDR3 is TGCAGCGTTGTCGCGGCCGGACAGGGTGGATATGGCTACACCTTC. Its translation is CSVVAAGQGGYGYTF. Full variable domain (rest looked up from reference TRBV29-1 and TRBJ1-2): SAVISQKPSRDICQRGTSLTIQCQVDSQVTMMFWYRQQPGQSLTLIATANQGSEATYESGFVIDKFPISRPNLTFSTLTVSNMSPEDSSIYLCSVVAAGQGGYGYTFGSGTRLTVV.

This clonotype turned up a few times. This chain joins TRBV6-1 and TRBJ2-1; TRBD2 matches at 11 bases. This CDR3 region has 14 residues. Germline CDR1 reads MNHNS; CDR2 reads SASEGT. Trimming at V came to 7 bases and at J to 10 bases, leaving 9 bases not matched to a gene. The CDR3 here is CASKLGVAGGEQFF. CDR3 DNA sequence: TGTGCCAGCAAGCTGGGGGTAGCGGGGGGGGAGCAGTTCTTC.

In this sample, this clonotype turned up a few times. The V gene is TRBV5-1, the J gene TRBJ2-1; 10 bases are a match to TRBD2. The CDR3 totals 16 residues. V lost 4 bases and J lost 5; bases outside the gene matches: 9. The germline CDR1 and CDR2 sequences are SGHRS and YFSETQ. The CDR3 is CASSPWLAGGHNEQFF. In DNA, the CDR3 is TGCGCCAGCAGCCCCTGGTTAGCGGGAGGACACAATGAGCAGTTCTTC.

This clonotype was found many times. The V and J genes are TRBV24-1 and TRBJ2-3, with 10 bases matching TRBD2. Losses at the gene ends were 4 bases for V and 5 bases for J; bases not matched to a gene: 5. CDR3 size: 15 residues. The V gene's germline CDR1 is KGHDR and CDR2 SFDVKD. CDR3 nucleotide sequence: TGTGCCACCAGTGACCCTAGCGGGGGTAGAGATACGCAGTATTTT. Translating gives CATSDPSGGRDTQYF.

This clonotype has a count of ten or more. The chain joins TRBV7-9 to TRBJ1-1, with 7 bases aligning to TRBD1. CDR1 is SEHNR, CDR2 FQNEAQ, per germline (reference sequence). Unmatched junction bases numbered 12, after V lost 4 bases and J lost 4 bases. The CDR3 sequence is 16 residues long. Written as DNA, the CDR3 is TGTGCCAGCAGCTCAGGACAGGCCGGAGCGGGCACTGAAGCTTTCTTT. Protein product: CASSSGQAGAGTEAFF.

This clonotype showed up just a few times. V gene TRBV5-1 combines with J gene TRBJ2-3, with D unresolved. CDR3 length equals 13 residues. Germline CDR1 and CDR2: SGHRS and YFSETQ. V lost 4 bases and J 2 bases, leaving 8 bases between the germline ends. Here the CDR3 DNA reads TGCGCCAGCAGCACAGCCAACACAGATACGCAGTATTTT. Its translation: CASSTANTDTQYF. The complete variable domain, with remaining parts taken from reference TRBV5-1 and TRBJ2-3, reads KAGVTQTPRYLIKTRGQQVTLSCSPISGHRSVSWYQQTPGQGLQFLFEYFSETQRNKGNFPGRFSGRQFSNSRSEMNVSTLELGDSALYLCASSTANTDTQYFGPGTRLTVL.

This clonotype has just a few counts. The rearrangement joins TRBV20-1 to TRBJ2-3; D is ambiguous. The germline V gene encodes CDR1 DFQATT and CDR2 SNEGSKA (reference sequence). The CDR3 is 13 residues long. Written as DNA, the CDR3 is TGCAGCGCCCCCCCTACTTCCACAGATACGCAGTATTTT. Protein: CSAPPTSTDTQYF.

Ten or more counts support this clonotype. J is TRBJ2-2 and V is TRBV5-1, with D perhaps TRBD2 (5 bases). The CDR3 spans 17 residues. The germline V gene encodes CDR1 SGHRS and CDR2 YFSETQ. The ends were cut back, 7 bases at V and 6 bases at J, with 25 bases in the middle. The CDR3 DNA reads TGCGCCAGCGCGGCAAACGAGGTGGCTAGCTTCGCCGGGGAGCTGTTTTTT. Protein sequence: CASAANEVASFAGELFF.

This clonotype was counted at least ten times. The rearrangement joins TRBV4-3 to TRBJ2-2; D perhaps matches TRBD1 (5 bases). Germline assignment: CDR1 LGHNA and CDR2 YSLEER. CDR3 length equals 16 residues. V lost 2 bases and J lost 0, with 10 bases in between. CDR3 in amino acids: CASSQTGVTNTGELFF. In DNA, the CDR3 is TGCGCCAGCAGCCAAACAGGAGTTACGAACACCGGGGAGCTGTTTTTT.

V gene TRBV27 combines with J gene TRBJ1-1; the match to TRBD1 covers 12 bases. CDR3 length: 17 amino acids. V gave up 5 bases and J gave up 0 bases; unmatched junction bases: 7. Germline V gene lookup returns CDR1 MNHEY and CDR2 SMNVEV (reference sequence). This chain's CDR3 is CASSLRGTGGLNTEAFF. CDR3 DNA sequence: TGTGCCAGCAGTCTAAGAGGGACAGGGGGCCTGAACACTGAAGCTTTCTTT.

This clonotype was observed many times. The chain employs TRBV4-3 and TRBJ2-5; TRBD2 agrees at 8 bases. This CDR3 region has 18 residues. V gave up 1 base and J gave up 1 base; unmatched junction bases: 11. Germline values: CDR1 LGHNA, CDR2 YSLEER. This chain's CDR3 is CASSQGVWASGLQETQYF. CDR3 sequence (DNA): TGCGCCAGCAGCCAAGGCGTCTGGGCTAGCGGGCTCCAAGAGACCCAGTACTTC.

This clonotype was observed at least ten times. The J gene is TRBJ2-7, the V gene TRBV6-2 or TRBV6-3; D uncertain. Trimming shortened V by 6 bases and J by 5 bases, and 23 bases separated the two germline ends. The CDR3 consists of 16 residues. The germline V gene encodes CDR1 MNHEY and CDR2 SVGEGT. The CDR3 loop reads CASSKNPKIPVDEQYF. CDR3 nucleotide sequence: TGTGCCAGCAGCAAAAACCCGAAAATCCCGGTCGACGAGCAGTACTTC.

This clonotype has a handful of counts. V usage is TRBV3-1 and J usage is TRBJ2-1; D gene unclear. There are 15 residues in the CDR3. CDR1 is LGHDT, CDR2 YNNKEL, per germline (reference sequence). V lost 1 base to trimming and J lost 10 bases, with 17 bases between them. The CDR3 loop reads CASSQAGRSKWEQFF. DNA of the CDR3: TGTGCCAGCAGCCAAGCGGGCAGGTCGAAGTGGGAGCAGTTCTTC.

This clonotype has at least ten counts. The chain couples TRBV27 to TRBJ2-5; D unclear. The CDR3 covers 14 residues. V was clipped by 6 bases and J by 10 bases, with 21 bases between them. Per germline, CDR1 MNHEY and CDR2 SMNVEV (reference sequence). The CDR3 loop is CASSSIVMLGGQYF. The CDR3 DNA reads TGTGCCAGCAGCTCCATTGTGATGCTGGGCGGCCAGTACTTC.

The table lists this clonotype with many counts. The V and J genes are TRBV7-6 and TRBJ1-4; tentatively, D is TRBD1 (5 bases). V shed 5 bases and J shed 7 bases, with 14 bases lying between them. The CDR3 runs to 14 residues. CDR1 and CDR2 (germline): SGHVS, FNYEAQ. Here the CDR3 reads CASSRTLPPEKLFF. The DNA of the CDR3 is TGTGCCAGCAGCCGGACATTACCACCTGAAAAACTGTTTTTT.